Listed below are T cell receptor beta chains from one sample, sequenced in a study of blood T cells in healthy people across ages. Using its own MiXCR run on the 5' RACE reads, TCRdb lists one record per CDR3 protein. This sample carries about 1,000,000 distinct CDR3 sequences, around 45% of them seen once, and the ten largest clones take approximately 20%. Material: blood. These receptors were obtained from an older woman in good health. CDR3s leave out the opening cysteine and the closing phenylalanine or tryptophan.

v_gene	CDR3aa
TRBV25-1	ASAGLGPYEQY
TRBV9	ASSLAGATTEQY
TRBV6-1	ASREPSWTLGSQY
TRBV2	ASSTHRGRDSPPH
TRBV5-1	ASSLLGKDQPQH
TRBV11-1	ASSPTGDNEKLF
TRBV7-2	ASSLSPSGRFPDAQY
TRBV30	AWNRVEREQY
TRBV15	ATSSAMVRDLEQY
TRBV9	ASSVVSGEQF
TRBV10-2	ASRGGLITDTQY
TRBV4-2	ASGLALYNEQF
TRBV6-2/TRBV6-3	ASGVLAGGRDEQY
TRBV5-1	ASSVAGAFGYT
TRBV20-1	SARGLGQNIQY
TRBV11-1	ASSPEVVGAKNIQY
TRBV2	ASSLDSGEQY
TRBV20-1	SATSRLAGGPNNEQF
TRBV21-1	ASSKASYGRAGNEQF
TRBV12-3/TRBV12-4	ASSRGGEGQPQH
TRBV7-9	ASSPDGTGSGYGYT
TRBV7-9	ASSTPAAQETQY
TRBV6-6	ASSYDQGKETQY
TRBV2	ASTDPHASYNEQF
TRBV27	ASSRSPGSYGYT
TRBV6-5	ASSYSGIEQF
TRBV25-1	ASSGRDREQF
TRBV11-2	ASSLRGAQY
TRBV20-1	SARGLAGRDTQY
TRBV27	ASSLTTSLSEQF
TRBV10-3	AIKAAGVSKDTQY
TRBV3-1	AGSPGGDSPLH